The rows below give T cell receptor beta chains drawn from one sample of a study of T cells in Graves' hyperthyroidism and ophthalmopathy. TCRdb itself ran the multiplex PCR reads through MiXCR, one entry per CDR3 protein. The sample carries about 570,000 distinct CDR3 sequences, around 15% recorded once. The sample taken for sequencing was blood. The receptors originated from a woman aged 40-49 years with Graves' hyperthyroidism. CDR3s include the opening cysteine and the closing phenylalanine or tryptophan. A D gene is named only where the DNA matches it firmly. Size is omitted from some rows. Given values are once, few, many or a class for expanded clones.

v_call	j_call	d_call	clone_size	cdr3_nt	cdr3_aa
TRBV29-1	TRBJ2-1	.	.	TGCAGCGTTCGCCGGGCAGGGAAAAGTAACAATGAGCAGTTCTTC	CSVRRAGKSNNEQFF
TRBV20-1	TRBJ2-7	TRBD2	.	TGCAGTGCTAGGGGACTAGCGGGAGACTACGAGCAGTACTTC	CSARGLAGDYEQYF
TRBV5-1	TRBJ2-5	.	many	TGCGCCAGCAGCTTATCCAGGGTGGCAGAGACCCAGTACTTC	CASSLSRVAETQYF
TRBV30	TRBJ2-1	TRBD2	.	TGTGCCTGGGGACTAGCGGGAGGGACTTTATCCTACAATGAGCAGTTCTTC	CAWGLAGGTLSYNEQFF
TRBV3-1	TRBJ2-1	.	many	TGTGCCAGCAGCCAAGTCACTACCTCTGAGCAGTTCTTC	CASSQVTTSEQFF
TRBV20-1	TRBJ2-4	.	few	TGCAGTGCTAAAACAGGGTGGATCACCAAAAACATTCAGTACTTC	CSAKTGWITKNIQYF
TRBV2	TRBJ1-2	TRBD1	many	TGTGCCAGCGGCTCGACAGGGGGCAAGGAAGGCTACACCTTC	CASGSTGGKEGYTF
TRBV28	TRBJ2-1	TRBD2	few	TGTGCCAGCACTCCGGGACTACCGAGTGAGCAGTTCTTC	CASTPGLPSEQFF
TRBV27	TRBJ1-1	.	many	TGTGCCAGCAGTCCGTTGGGTGAGGGAGAGGGGAACACTGAAGCTTTCTTT	CASSPLGEGEGNTEAFF
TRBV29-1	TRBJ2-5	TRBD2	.	TGCAGCGGGGCCTCGGGGCTAGCGGGACGCGAGACCCAGTACTTC	CSGASGLAGRETQYF
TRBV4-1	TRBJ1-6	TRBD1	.	TGCGCCAGCAGCCAAGATGGGGACAGGGGGAAACAGAATTCACCCCTCCACTTT	CASSQDGDRGKQNSPLHF
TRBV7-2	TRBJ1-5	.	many	TGTGCCAGCAGCTTCTTCGTAGGGGCGGGCTATATCAATCAGCCCCAGCATTTT	CASSFFVGAGYINQPQHF
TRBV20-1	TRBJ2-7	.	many	TGCAGGGTGGACAGTTCCTACGAGCAGTACTTC	CRVDSSYEQYF
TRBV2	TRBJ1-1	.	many	TGTGCCAGCAGTGGGGAGACAGTGAACACTGAAGCTTTCTTT	CASSGETVNTEAFF
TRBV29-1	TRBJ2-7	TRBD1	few	TGCAGCGTGGCAACCAGGGACAGGGGGCTTGAGCAGTACTTC	CSVATRDRGLEQYF
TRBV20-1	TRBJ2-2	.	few	TGCAGTGCTAGAGATCCCCTCACAGGGAGCACCGGGGAGCTGTTTTTT	CSARDPLTGSTGELFF
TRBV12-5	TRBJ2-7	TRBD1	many	TGTGCTAGTGGAGGGGGCGCGGTCCTCTACGAGCAGTACTTC	CASGGGAVLYEQYF
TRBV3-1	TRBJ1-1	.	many	TGTGCCAGCAGCCAAGGTAAAGGTAACACTGAAGCTTTCTTT	CASSQGKGNTEAFF
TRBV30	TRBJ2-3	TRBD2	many	TGTGCCTGGAGTGGACTAGCGGGAGTGGTAGATACGCAGTATTTT	CAWSGLAGVVDTQYF
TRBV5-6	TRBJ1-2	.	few	TGTGCCAGCAGCTTGAGTACAGCCATCTTTGCGGGTGGCTACACCTTC	CASSLSTAIFAGGYTF
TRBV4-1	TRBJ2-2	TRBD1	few	TGCGCCAGCAGCCCCTACACCGGGACAGGGGACACCGGGGAGCTGTTTTTT	CASSPYTGTGDTGELFF
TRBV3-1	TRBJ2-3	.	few	TGTGCCAGCAGCCAAGACACACAGAACCCTACAGATACGCAGTATTTT	CASSQDTQNPTDTQYF
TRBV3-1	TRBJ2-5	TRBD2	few	TGTGCCAGCAGCCCTGCTAGCGGGAGTGTAGAGACCCAGTACTTC	CASSPASGSVETQYF
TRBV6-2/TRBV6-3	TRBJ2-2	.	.	TGTGCCAGCAGTCGCCGGACAGGAACGAACACCGGGGGGCTGTTTTTT	CASSRRTGTNTGGLFF
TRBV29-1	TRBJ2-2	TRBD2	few	TGCAGCGTTGGGCTAGCGGGAGGGGGAACCGGGGAGCTGTTTTTT	CSVGLAGGGTGELFF
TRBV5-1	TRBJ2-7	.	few	TGCGCCAGCAGCTTGGAGCAACGGGGGATGTACGAGCAGTACTTC	CASSLEQRGMYEQYF
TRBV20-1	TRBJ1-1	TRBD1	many	TGCAGTGGCCAGGGGGCAGTCCCTAAGGGGTACACTGAAGCTTTCTTT	CSGQGAVPKGYTEAFF
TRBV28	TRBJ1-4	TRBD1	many	TGTGCCAGCAGTTTAGGGGGACAGGGGAGAGAAAAACTGTTTTTT	CASSLGGQGREKLFF
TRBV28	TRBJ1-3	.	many	TGTGCCAGCATCCCGTGGGGGTCTGGAAACACCATATATTTT	CASIPWGSGNTIYF
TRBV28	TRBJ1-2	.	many	TGTGCCAGCATAGGGATCGAGGGCTACACCTTC	CASIGIEGYTF
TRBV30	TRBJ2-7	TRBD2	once	TGTGCCTGGAGTGGAGTCAAGGGAGGGGAGCAGTACTTC	CAWSGVKGGEQYF
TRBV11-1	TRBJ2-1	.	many	TGTGCCAGCAGCGGAGACGGGGGCCCCTACAATGAGCAGTTCTTC	CASSGDGGPYNEQFF
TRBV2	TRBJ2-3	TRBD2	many	TGTGCCAGCAGACTGGGGGGGTCGGGAGGGCCCACAGATACGCAGTATTTT	CASRLGGSGGPTDTQYF
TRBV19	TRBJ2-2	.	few	TGTGCCAGTAGTTTCGGACGGTACTCCACCGGGGAGCTGTTTTTT	CASSFGRYSTGELFF
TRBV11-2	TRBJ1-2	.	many	TGTGCCAGCAGTCCGCAGGGATATGGCTACACCTTC	CASSPQGYGYTF
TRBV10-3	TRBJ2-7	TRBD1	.	TGTGCCATCAGTGAAGGCCGGGGACAGGCCTCCTACGAGCAGTACTTC	CAISEGRGQASYEQYF
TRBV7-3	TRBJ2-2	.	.	TGTGCCAGCAGCGCCGGGACACAAACCGGGGAGCTGTTTTTT	CASSAGTQTGELFF
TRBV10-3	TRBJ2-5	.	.	TGTGCCATCAGTGGGTCGAAGCAGGTGAAGGCAGAGACCCAGTACTTC	CAISGSKQVKAETQYF
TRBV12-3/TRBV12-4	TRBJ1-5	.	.	TGTGCCAGCAGTTTTGGGACTGACAATCAGCCCCAGCATTTT	CASSFGTDNQPQHF
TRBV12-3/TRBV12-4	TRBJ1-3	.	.	TGTGCCAGCAGGGAGGATGGAAACACCATATATTTT	CASREDGNTIYF
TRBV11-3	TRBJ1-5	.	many	TGTGCCAGCAGCTTAGATGCGGCCTATCATCAGCCCCAGCATTTT	CASSLDAAYHQPQHF
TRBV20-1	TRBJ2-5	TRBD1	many	TGCAGTGCTAGTATCCCGGGACAGGAAGAGACCCAGTACTTC	CSASIPGQEETQYF
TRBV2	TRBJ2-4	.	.	TGTGCCAGCCATTTGTCGTATAGCGGAGCCAAAAACATTCAGTACTTC	CASHLSYSGAKNIQYF
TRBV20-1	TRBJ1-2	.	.	TGCAGTGCTAGAGATTGGGGCCGTACCCCGGATGGCTACACCTTC	CSARDWGRTPDGYTF
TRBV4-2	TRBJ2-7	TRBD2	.	TGTGCCAGCAGCCAATTTTATACTAGCGGGTCCTACGAGCAGTACTTC	CASSQFYTSGSYEQYF
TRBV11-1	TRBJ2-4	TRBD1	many	TGTGCCAGCAGCTTGGACGCGGACAGGGTAGACATTCAGTACTTC	CASSLDADRVDIQYF